This entry concerns a single T cell receptor beta chain. Its specificity is unknown. Looked up from germline, CDR1 is SQVTM and CDR2 is ANQGSEA. This CDR3 region has 14 residues. The PCR contained 60 Vbeta and 13 Jbeta primers. Profiling relied on immunoSEQ multiplex PCR, and the TCRdb table lists in-frame clones only, not all of them. In the table there are approximately 260,000 clones, nearly 95% of which are singletons. This specimen comes from a study of cytomegalovirus exposure and HLA in healthy donors. Study-wide findings and caveats: Most TCR beta V segments were productive about 87% or about 30% of the time in an earlier analysis.

This TCR derives from a girl aged 2 to 9 in good health and CMV-seronegative. Sequencing was done on a sample of PBMCs. The V gene is TRBV29-1, the J gene TRBJ2-5; 7 nucleotides line up with TRBD2. The end of the DNA is better explained by TRBJ2-7, so the J call may be wrong. DNA of the CDR3: TGCAGCGTTGTTGGTCTAGCGGAGGCCTACGAGCAGTACTTC. This codes for CSVVGLAEAYEQYF.